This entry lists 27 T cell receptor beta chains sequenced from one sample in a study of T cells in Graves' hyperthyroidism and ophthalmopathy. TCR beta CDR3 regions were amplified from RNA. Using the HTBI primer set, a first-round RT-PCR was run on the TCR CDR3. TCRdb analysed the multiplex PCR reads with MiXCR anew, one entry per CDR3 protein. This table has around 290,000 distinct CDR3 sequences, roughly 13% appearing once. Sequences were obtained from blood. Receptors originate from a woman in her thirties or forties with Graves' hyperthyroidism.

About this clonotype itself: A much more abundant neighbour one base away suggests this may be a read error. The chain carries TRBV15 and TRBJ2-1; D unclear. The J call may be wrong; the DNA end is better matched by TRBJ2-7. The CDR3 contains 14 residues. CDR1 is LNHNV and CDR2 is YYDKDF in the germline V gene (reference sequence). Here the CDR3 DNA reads TGTGCCACCAGCAGAGGTACCCTCCTACGAGGGCAGTACTTC. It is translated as CATSRGTLLRGQYF.

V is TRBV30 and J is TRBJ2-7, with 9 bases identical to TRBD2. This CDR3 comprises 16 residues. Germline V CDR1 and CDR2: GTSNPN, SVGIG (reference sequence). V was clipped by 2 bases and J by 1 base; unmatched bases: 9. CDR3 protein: CAWSRGSGGSSYEQYF. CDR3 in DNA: TGTGCCTGGAGTCGAGGTAGCGGGGGCTCTTCCTACGAGCAGTACTTC.

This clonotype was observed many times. The CDR3 DNA reads as TGTGCCAGCAGCCATGCTTATTTGGGACAGACGGACGAGCAGTACTTC. Amino acid sequence: CASSHAYLGQTDEQYF. The chain uses TRBV6-1 and TRBJ2-7, with 7 nucleotides matching TRBD1. The CDR3 length is 16 residues. J gave up 5 bases and V 6 bases, and 16 bases lay outside the gene matches. The germline V gene has CDR1 MNHNS and CDR2 SASEGT.

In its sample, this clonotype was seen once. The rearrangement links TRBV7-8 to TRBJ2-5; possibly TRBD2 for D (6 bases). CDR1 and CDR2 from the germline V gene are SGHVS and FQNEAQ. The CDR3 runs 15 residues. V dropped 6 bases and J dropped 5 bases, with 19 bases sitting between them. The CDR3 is CASSPPWAGWETQYF. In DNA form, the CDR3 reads TGTGCCAGCAGTCCCCCATGGGCGGGATGGGAGACCCAGTACTTC. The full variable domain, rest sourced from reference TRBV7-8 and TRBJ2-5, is GAGVSQSPRYKVAKRGQDVALRCDPISGHVSLFWYQQALGQGPEFLTYFQNEAQLDKSGLPSDRFFAERPEGSVSTLKIQRTQQEDSAVYLCASSPPWAGWETQYFGPGTRLLVL.

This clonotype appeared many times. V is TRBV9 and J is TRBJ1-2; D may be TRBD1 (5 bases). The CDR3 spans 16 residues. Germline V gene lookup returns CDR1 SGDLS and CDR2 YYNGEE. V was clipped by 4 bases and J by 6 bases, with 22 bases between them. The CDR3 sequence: CASSPYTGRTSDGYTF. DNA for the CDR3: TGTGCCAGCAGCCCGTACACGGGACGCACGAGCGATGGCTACACCTTC.

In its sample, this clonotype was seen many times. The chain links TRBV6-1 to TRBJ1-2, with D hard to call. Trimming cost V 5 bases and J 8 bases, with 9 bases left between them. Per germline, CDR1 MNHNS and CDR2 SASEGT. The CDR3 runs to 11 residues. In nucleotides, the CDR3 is TGTGCCAGCAGTTTAAGGTGGGGCTACACCTTC. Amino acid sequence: CASSLRWGYTF.

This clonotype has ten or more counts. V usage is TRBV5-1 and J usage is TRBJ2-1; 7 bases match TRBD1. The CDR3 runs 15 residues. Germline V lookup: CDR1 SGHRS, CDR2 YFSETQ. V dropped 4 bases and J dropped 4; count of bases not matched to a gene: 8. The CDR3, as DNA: TGCGCCAGCAGCCCCACAGGGGACCTATACAATGAGCAGTTCTTC. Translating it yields CASSPTGDLYNEQFF.

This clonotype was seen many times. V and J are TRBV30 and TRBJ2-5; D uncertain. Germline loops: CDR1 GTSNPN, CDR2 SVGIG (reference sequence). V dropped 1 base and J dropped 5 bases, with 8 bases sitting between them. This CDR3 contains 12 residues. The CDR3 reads CAWSDGRETQYF. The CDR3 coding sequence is TGTGCCTGGAGTGACGGACGGGAGACCCAGTACTTC.

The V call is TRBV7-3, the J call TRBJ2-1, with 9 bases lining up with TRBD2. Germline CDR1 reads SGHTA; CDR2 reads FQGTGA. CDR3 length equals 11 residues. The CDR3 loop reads CARLADNEQFF. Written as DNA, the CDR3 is TGTGCAAGACTAGCGGACAATGAGCAGTTCTTC.

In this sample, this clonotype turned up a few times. For the CDR3, the DNA is TGTGCTAGTGGTTTGAAGGGGGGTAGAGGTGAGCAGTTCTTC. Translating it yields CASGLKGGRGEQFF. The rearrangement links TRBV12-5 to TRBJ2-1; possibly TRBD1 or TRBD2 for D (6 bases each). The CDR3 contains 14 residues. V was trimmed by 2 bases and J by 9 bases, leaving 14 bases between them. The germline gives CDR1 LGHNT, CDR2 FRNRAP.

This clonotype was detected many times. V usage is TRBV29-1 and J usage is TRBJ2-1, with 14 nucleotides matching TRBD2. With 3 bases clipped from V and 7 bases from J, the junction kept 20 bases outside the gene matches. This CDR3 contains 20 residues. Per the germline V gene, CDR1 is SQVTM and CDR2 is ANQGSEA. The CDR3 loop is CSVEGLVGLAGGRRVNEQFF. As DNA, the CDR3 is TGCAGCGTTGAGGGTCTCGTCGGACTAGCGGGAGGCCGACGGGTGAATGAGCAGTTCTTC.

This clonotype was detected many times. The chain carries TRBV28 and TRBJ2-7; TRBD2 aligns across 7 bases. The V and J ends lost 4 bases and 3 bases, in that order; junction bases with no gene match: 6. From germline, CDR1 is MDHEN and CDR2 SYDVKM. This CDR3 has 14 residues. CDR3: CASSYPAGSYEQYF. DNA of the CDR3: TGTGCCAGCAGTTACCCAGCGGGAAGCTACGAGCAGTACTTC.

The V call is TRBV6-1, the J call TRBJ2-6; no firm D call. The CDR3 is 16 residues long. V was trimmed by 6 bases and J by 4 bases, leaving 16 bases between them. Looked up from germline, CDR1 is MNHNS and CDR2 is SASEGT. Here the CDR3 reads CASRTSDAIGANVLTF. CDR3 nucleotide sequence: TGTGCCAGCAGAACGTCCGACGCCATAGGGGCCAACGTCCTGACTTTC.

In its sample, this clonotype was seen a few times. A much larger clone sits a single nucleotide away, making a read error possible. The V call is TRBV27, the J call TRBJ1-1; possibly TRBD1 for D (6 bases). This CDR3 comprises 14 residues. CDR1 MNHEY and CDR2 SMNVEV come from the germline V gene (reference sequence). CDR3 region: CANSFVGGGTEAFF. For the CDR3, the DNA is TGTGCCAACAGTTTTGTAGGGGGTGGAACTGAAGCTTTCTTT.

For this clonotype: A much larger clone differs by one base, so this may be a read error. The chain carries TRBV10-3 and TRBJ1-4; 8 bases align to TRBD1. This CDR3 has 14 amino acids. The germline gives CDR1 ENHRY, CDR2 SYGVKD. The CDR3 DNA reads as TGTACCATCAGGCCGGGACAGGTTAATGAAAAACTGTTTTTT. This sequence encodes CTIRPGQVNEKLFF.

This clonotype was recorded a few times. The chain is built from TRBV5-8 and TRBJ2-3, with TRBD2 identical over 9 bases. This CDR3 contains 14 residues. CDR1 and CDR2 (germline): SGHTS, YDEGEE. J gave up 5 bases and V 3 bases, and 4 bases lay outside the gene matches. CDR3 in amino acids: CASSYIAGVDTQYF. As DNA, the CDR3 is TGTGCCAGCAGCTATATAGCGGGAGTAGATACGCAGTATTTT.

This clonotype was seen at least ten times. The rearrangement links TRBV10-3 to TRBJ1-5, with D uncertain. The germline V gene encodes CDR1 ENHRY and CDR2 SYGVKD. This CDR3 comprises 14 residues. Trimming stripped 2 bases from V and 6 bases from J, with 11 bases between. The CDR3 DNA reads TGTGCCATCAGTGAGACGGAAGGCGCTCAGCCCCAGCATTTT. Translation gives CAISETEGAQPQHF.

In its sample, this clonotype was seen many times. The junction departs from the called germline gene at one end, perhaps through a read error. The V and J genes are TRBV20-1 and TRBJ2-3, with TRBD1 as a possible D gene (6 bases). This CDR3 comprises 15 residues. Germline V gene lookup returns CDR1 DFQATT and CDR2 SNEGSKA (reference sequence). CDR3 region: CSAGDWTESTDTQYF. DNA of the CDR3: TGCAGTGCTGGAGACTGGACAGAGAGCACAGATACGCAGTATTTT.

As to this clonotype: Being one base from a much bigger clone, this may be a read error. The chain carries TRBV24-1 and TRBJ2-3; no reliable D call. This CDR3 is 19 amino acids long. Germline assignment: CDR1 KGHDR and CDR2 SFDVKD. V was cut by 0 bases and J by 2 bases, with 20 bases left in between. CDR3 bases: TGTGCCACCAGTGATTTGCCACAGTGGAGCCTGCCTCCCACAGATACGCAGTATTTT. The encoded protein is CATSDLPQWSLPPTDTQYF.

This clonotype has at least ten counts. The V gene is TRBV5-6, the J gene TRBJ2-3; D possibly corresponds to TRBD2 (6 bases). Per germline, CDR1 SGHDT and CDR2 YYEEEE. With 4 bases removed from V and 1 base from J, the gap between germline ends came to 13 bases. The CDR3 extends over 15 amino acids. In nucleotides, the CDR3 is TGTGCCAGCAGCCCCGAGGTAGCGGGCACAGATACGCAGTATTTT. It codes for CASSPEVAGTDTQYF.

For the CDR3, the DNA is TGTGCCAGTAGTATAGATGGCATACTAGCCAAAAACATTCAGTACTTC. The encoded protein is CASSIDGILAKNIQYF. The chain uses TRBV19 and TRBJ2-4; the D is unclear. Germline loops: CDR1 LNHDA, CDR2 SQIVND (reference sequence). Trimming took off 0 bases at V and 0 bases at J, with 9 bases between the two ends. This CDR3 has 16 amino acids.

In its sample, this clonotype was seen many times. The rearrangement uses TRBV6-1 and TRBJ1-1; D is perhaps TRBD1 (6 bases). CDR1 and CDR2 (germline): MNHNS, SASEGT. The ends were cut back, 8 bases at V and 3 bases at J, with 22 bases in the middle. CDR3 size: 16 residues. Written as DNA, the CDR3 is TGTGCCAGCGCAGAGGGGGGGTATAGCCTGGACACTGAAGCTTTCTTT. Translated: CASAEGGYSLDTEAFF.

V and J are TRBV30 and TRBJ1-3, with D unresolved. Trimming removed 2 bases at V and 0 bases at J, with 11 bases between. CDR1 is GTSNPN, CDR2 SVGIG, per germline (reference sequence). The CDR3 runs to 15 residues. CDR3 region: CAWSLALTSGNTIYF. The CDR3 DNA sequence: TGTGCCTGGAGTCTCGCGTTAACCTCTGGAAACACCATATATTTT.

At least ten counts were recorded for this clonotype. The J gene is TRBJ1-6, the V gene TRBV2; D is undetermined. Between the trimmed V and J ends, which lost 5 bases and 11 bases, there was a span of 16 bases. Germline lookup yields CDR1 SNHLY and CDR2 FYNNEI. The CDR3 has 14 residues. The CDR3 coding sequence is TGTGCCAGCAGTACATCCGCGGGGTTGGCACCCCTCCACTTT. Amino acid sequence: CASSTSAGLAPLHF.

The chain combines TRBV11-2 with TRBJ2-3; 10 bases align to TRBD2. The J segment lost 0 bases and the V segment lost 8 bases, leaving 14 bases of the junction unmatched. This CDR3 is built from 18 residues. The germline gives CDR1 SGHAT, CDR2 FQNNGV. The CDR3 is CASSLGLAEVLSTDTQYF. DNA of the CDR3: TGTGCCAGCTCCCTAGGACTAGCGGAGGTTTTGAGCACAGATACGCAGTATTTT. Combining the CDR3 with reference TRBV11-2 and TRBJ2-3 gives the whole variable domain EAGVAQSPRYKIIEKRQSVAFWCNPISGHATLYWYQQILGQGPKLLIQFQNNGVVDDSQLPKDRFSAERLKGVDSTLKIQPAKLEDSAVYLCASSLGLAEVLSTDTQYFGPGTRLTVL.

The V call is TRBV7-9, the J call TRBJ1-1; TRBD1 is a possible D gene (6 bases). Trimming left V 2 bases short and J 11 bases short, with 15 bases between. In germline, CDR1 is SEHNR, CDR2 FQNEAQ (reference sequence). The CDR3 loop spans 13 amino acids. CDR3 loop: CASSLLPEGDAFF. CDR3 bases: TGTGCCAGCAGCTTATTGCCTGAGGGGGACGCTTTCTTT.

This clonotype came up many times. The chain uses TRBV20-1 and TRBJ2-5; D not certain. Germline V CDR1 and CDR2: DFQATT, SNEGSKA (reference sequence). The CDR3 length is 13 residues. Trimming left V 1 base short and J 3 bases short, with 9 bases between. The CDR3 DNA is TGCAGTGCTAGAGTTAATATTGAAGAGACCCAGTACTTC. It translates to CSARVNIEETQYF.